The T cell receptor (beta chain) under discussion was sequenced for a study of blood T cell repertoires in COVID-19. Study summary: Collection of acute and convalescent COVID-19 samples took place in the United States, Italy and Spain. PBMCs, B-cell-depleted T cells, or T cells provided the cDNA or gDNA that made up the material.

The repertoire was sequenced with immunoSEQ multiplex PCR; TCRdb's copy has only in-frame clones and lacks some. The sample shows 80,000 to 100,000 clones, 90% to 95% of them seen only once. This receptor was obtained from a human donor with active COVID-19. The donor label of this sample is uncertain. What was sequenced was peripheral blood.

The CDR3 is CASSIDGTHSGNTIYF. The CDR3 DNA is TGTGCCAGTAGTATAGATGGCACCCACTCTGGAAACACCATATATTTT. This chain uses TRBV19 with TRBJ1-3; D gene uncertain. V was pared by 0 bases and J by 0 bases, with 9 bases between. The length of the CDR3 is 16 residues. CDR1 is LNHDA and CDR2 is SQIVND in the germline V gene (reference sequence).